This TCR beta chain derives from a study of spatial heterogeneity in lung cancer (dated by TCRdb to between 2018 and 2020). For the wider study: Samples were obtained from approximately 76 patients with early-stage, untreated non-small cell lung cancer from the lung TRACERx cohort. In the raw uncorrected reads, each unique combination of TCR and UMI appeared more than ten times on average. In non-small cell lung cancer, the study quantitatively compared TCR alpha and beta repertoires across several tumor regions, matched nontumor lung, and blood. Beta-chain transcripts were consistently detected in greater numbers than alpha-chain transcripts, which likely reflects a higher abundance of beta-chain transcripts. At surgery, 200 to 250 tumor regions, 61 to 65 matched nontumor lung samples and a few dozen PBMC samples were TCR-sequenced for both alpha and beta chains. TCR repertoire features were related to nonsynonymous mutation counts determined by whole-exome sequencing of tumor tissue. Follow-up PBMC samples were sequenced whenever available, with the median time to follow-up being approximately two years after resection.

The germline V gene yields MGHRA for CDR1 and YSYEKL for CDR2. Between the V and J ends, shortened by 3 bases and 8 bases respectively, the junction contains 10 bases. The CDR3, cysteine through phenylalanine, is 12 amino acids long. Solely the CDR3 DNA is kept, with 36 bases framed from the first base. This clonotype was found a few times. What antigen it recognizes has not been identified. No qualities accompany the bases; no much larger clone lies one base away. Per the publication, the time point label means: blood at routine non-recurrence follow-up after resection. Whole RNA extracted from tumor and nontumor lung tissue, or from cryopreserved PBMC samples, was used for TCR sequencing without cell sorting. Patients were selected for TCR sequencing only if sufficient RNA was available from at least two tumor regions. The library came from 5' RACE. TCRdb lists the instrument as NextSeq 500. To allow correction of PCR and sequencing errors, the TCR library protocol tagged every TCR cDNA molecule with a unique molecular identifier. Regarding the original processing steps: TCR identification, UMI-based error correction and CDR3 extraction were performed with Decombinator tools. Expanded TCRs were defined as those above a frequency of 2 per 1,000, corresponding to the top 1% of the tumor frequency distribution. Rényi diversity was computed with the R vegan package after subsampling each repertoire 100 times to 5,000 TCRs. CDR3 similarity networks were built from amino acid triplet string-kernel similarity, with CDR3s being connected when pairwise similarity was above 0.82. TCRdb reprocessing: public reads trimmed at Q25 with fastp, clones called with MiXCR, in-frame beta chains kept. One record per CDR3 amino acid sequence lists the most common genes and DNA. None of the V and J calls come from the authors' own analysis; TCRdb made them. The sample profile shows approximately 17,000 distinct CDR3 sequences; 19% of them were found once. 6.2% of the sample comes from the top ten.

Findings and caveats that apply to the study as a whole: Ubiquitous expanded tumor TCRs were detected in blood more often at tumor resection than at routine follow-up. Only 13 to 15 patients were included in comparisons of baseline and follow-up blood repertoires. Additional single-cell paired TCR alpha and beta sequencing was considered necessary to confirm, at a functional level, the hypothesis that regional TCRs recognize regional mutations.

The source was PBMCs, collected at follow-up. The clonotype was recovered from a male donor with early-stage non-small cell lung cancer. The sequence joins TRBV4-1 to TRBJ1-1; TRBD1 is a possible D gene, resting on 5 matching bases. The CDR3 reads CASSQPRGEAFF. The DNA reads TGCGCCAGCAGCCAGCCCCGGGGGGAAGCTTTCTTT.